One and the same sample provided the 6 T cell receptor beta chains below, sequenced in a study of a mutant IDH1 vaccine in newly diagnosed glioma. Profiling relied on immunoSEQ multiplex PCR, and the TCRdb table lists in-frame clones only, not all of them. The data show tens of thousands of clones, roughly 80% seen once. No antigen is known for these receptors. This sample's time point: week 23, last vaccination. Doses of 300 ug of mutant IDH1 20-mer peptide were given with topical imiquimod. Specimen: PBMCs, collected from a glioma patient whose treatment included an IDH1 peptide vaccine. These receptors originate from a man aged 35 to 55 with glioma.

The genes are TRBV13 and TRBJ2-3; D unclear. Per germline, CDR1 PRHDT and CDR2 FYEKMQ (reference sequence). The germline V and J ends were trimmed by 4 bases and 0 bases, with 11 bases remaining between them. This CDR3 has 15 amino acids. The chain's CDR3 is CASSSRPRSTDTQYF. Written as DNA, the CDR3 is TGTGCCAGCAGCTCCCGGCCTAGGAGCACAGATACGCAGTATTTT. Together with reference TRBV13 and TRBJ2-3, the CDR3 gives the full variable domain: AAGVIQSPRHLIKEKRETATLKCYPIPRHDTVYWYQQGPGQDPQFLISFYEKMQSDKGSIPDRFSAQQFSDYHSELNMSSLELGDSALYFCASSSRPRSTDTQYFGPGTRLTVL.

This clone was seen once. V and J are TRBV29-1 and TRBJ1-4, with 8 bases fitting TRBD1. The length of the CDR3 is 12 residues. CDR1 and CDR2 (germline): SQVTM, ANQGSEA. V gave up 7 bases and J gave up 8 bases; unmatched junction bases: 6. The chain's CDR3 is CSATGVGEKLFF. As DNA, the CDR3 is TGCAGCGCGACAGGGGTTGGCGAAAAACTGTTTTTT.

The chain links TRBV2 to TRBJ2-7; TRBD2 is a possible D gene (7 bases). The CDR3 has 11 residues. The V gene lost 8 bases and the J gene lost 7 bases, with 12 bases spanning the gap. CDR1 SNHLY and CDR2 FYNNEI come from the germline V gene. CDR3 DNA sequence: TGTGCCAGCGGGGGGGCTTATGAGCAGTACTTC. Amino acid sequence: CASGGAYEQYF. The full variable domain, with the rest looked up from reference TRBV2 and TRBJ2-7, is EPEVTQTPSHQVTQMGQEVILRCVPISNHLYFYWYRQILGQKVEFLVSFYNNEISEKSEIFDDQFSVERPDGSNFTLKIRSTKLEDSAMYFCASGGAYEQYFGPGTRLTVT.

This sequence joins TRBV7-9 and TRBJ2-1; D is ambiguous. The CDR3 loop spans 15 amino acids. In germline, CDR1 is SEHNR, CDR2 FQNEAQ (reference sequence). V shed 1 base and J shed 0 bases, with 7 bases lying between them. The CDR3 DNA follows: TGTGCCAGCAGCTTAGGGGCAAGCTCCTACAATGAGCAGTTCTTC. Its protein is CASSLGASSYNEQFF.

The DNA for the CDR3 is TGCGCCAGCAGTAGTACAACAGGGAACAATCAGCCCCAGCATTTT. This sequence encodes CASSSTTGNNQPQHF. This chain links TRBV10-2 with TRBJ1-5; weak D call: TRBD1 (6 bases). Per the germline V gene, CDR1 is WSHSY and CDR2 is SAAADI. The V gene lost 5 bases and the J gene lost 3 bases, with 14 bases spanning the gap. This CDR3 region has 15 residues.

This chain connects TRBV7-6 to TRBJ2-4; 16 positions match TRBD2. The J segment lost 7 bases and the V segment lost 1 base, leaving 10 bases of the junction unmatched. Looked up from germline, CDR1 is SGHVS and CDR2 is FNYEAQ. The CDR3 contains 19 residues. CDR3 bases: TGTGCCAGCAGCTTAGTCCCCGGGACTAGCGGGGGGGCATTTAACATTCAGTACTTC. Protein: CASSLVPGTSGGAFNIQYF.